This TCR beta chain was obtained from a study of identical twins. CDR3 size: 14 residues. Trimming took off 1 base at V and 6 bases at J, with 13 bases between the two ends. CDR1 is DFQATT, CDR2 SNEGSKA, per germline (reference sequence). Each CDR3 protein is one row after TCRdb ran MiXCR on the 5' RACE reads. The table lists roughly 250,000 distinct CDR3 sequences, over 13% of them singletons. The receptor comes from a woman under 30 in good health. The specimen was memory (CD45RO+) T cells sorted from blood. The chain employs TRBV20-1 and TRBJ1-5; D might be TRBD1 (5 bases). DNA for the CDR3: TGCAGTGCTAGAGTCGGACACGGGGGTCAGCCCCAGCATTTT. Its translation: CSARVGHGGQPQHF.